This entry lists 13 T cell receptor beta chains sequenced from one sample in a study of shared clonotypes between healthy human individuals. Using immunoSEQ multiplex PCR, the repertoire was profiled, and TCRdb retains in-frame clones only, with some absent. The table has some 980,000 clones, 76% seen once. The sequenced material came from memory CD4+ T cells sorted from blood. Indicated subset: CD45RA-negative fraction. These receptors all come from a man aged 18 to 29 in good health.

This clone was found a few times. The chain recombines TRBV5-6 with TRBJ1-2; D remains ambiguous. CDR1 is SGHDT, CDR2 YYEEEE, per germline. The CDR3 covers 14 residues. V lost 0 bases and J 4 bases, leaving 10 bases between the germline ends. For the CDR3, the DNA is TGTGCCAGCAGCTTGGGGCTGGGTGGCTATGGCTACACCTTC. It translates to CASSLGLGGYGYTF.

This chain uses TRBV2 with TRBJ2-7, with 7 positions matching TRBD2. V gave up 7 bases and J gave up 6 bases; unmatched junction bases: 15. The CDR3 is made up of 15 amino acids. Germline V CDR1 and CDR2: SNHLY, FYNNEI. CDR3 sequence reads: CASIQGRSTGGEQYF. The CDR3 DNA is TGTGCCAGCATTCAAGGGCGTTCCACGGGAGGCGAGCAGTACTTC.

The CDR3 is CASSPAGRDEKLFF. CDR3 nucleotide sequence: TGTGCCAGCTCACCAGCAGGGAGGGATGAAAAACTGTTTTTT. The J gene is TRBJ1-4, the V gene TRBV18, with D possibly matching TRBD1 (5 bases). Looked up from germline, CDR1 is KGHSH and CDR2 is LQKENI. Trimming took off 2 bases at V and 6 bases at J, with 10 bases between the two ends. The CDR3 extends over 14 amino acids.

This chain links TRBV30 with TRBJ1-2, with TRBD1 matching 9 bases. The CDR3 extends over 14 amino acids. Germline V gene data show CDR1 as GTSNPN and CDR2 as SVGIG (reference sequence). With 3 bases clipped from V and 8 bases from J, the junction kept 10 bases outside the gene matches. The CDR3 nucleotides read TGTGCCTGGAGGGAAACAGGGGGCGCGGGGGGCTACACCTTC. This sequence encodes CAWRETGGAGGYTF.

Here the CDR3 DNA reads TGCGCCACCCTCGGGGGCTACACCTTC. Translation gives CATLGGYTF. V is TRBV23-1 and J is TRBJ1-2; D gene ambiguous. TRBV23-1 is annotated as an ORF whose role is uncertain. V lost 10 bases and J lost 8, with 8 bases in between. The CDR3 extends over 9 amino acids.

The chain links TRBV5-4 to TRBJ2-3; 8 nucleotides agree with TRBD2. Germline-derived CDR1 and CDR2 are SGHNT and YYREEE (reference sequence). The length of the CDR3 is 16 residues. V lost 3 bases to trimming and J lost 0 bases; unmatched junction nucleotides: 6. CDR3 nucleotides: TGTGCCAGCAGCTCAGTGGGACTAGGGAGCACAGATACGCAGTATTTT. Its protein product is CASSSVGLGSTDTQYF.

The chain has TRBV2 and TRBJ1-6; TRBD1 matches at 10 bases. Per germline, CDR1 SNHLY and CDR2 FYNNEI. This CDR3 contains 15 residues. V lost 6 bases to trimming and J lost 9 bases; unmatched junction nucleotides: 8. CDR3: CASSIDRGRGSPLHF. CDR3 DNA sequence: TGTGCCAGCAGCATAGACAGGGGGCGAGGTTCACCCCTCCACTTT.

The gene calls are TRBV7-9 and TRBJ1-3; D possibly corresponds to TRBD1 (5 bases). Per the germline V gene, CDR1 is SEHNR and CDR2 is FQNEAQ (reference sequence). CDR3 size: 17 residues. V dropped 0 bases and J dropped 4 bases, with 16 bases sitting between them. Written as DNA, the CDR3 is TGTGCCAGCAGCTTAGCGATGGGCATAGGGGCAGGAAACACCATATATTTT. This codes for CASSLAMGIGAGNTIYF.

This CDR3 reads CASSYRSGTGDSPLHF. In nucleotides, the CDR3 is TGTGCCAGCAGTTACAGATCCGGGACAGGGGACTCACCCCTCCACTTT. V gene TRBV6-6 combines with J gene TRBJ1-6, with 10 bases identical to TRBD1. After removal of 2 bases from V and 10 bases from J, the junction contained 8 bases not matched to a gene. The V gene's germline CDR1 is MNHNY and CDR2 SVGAGI (reference sequence). This CDR3 spans 16 amino acids.

A few counts support this clone. The chain recombines TRBV18 with TRBJ2-3; possibly TRBD2 for D (5 bases). The CDR3 sequence is 15 residues long. Trimming removed 3 bases at V and 0 bases at J, with 10 bases between. In germline, CDR1 is KGHSH, CDR2 LQKENI. The CDR3 DNA reads TGTGCCAGCTCACCCCAGAGGGCTAGCACAGATACGCAGTATTTT. This gives the protein CASSPQRASTDTQYF.

The chain recombines TRBV21-1 with TRBJ1-4; the DNA was not used to check the table's D call, TRBD1. TRBV21-1 is noted as a pseudogene. This CDR3 has 14 residues. The CDR3 DNA follows: TGTGCCAGCAGCAGACAGACCTGGACGGAAAAACTGTTTTTT. It codes for CASSRQTWTEKLFF.

The J gene is TRBJ1-4, the V gene TRBV19; weak D call: TRBD1 (5 bases). The V gene lost 6 bases and the J gene lost 5 bases, with 13 bases spanning the gap. Germline CDR1 and CDR2: LNHDA and SQIVND (reference sequence). The CDR3 consists of 14 residues. CDR3 amino acids: CASSVGHRNEKLFF. DNA for the CDR3: TGTGCCAGTAGCGTCGGACACCGAAATGAAAAACTGTTTTTT.

V is TRBV6-1 and J is TRBJ1-6; D might be TRBD1 (5 bases). The V and J ends lost 6 bases and 7 bases respectively, with 13 bases between them. The CDR3 contains 14 residues. The germline V gene has CDR1 MNHNS and CDR2 SASEGT. The CDR3 region is CASSAGTGNSPLHF. CDR3 sequence (DNA): TGTGCCAGCAGCGCCGGGACGGGAAATTCACCCCTCCACTTT.